Shown below are 32 T cell receptor beta chains from a single sample sequenced in a study of graft-versus-host responses after intestinal transplantation. Only in-frame clones appear in the TCRdb table, and some are missing; sequencing was by immunoSEQ multiplex PCR. The table has over 65,000 clones, 80% to 95% seen once; the top ten hold approximately 0.7%. The material was PBMCs, obtained 98 days after intestinal transplantation. Receptors originate from a human patient who received an intestinal transplant, so some T cells may come from the graft donor.

The V gene is TRBV2, the J gene TRBJ2-7; no firm D call. This CDR3 is built from 14 residues. Germline V gene data show CDR1 as SNHLY and CDR2 as FYNNEI. V was cut by 8 bases and J by 2 bases, with 16 bases left in between. The CDR3 reads CASLRPPSTYEQYF. In DNA form, the CDR3 reads TGTGCCAGCCTCCGCCCGCCTTCGACCTACGAGCAGTACTTC. Full variable domain (remainder filled in from reference TRBV2 and TRBJ2-7): EPEVTQTPSHQVTQMGQEVILRCVPISNHLYFYWYRQILGQKVEFLVSFYNNEISEKSEIFDDQFSVERPDGSNFTLKIRSTKLEDSAMYFCASLRPPSTYEQYFGPGTRLTVT.

This chain links TRBV4-2 with TRBJ1-1; the D gene is possibly TRBD1 (6 bases). The CDR3 is 12 amino acids. Trimming shortened V by 1 base and J by 8 bases, and 8 bases separated the two germline ends. In germline, CDR1 is LGHNA, CDR2 YNFKEQ. Here the CDR3 DNA reads TGTGCCAGCAGCCAAGTGGACAGCGAAGCTTTCTTT. Translated, it gives CASSQVDSEAFF.

V usage is TRBV6-1 and J usage is TRBJ1-2; D is ambiguous. V shed 5 bases and J shed 3 bases, with 13 bases lying between them. CDR3 size: 14 residues. CDR1 is MNHNS and CDR2 is SASEGT in the germline V gene. CDR3 in amino acids: CASSFFRADYGYTF. CDR3 nucleotides: TGTGCCAGCAGTTTTTTCCGGGCCGACTATGGCTACACCTTC.

The chain couples TRBV19 to TRBJ2-7; 11 nucleotides match TRBD1. This CDR3 comprises 15 residues. The germline CDR1 and CDR2 sequences are LNHDA and SQIVND (reference sequence). The V gene end was trimmed by 3 bases and the J gene end by 3 bases; junction bases not matched to a gene: 4. The CDR3 reads CASSMGGTGGYEQYF. CDR3 coding DNA: TGTGCCAGTAGTATGGGGGGGACAGGGGGCTACGAGCAGTACTTC.

The chain is built from TRBV4-1 and TRBJ2-3; TRBD2 matches 8 bases. This CDR3 contains 16 residues. V trimming: 0 bases; J trimming: 6 bases; junction bases outside the gene matches: 8. CDR1 and CDR2 (germline): MGHRA, YSYEKL. The CDR3: CASSQEGLAFADTQYF. The CDR3 DNA reads as TGCGCCAGCAGCCAAGAAGGACTAGCTTTCGCCGATACGCAGTATTTT.

V gene TRBV6-9 combines with J gene TRBJ1-2; TRBD1 agrees at 8 bases. Germline-derived CDR1 and CDR2 are MNHGY and SVAAGI. With 3 bases clipped from V and 5 bases from J, the junction kept 2 bases outside the gene matches. This CDR3 is built from 13 residues. The CDR3 nucleotides are TGTGCCAGCAGTTACAGACAGGGGTATGGCTACACCTTC. Its translation is CASSYRQGYGYTF.

The V and J genes are TRBV11-3 and TRBJ2-7, with 8 bases fitting TRBD1. The CDR3 extends over 14 amino acids. Trimming at V came to 4 bases and at J to 3 bases, leaving 5 bases not matched to a gene. Germline-derived CDR1 and CDR2 are SGHNT and YENEEA. The CDR3 region has the DNA TGTGCCAGCAGCTCGGACAGGGCGGTCTACGAGCAGTACTTC. Translation gives CASSSDRAVYEQYF.

V and J are TRBV28 and TRBJ1-4; D perhaps matches TRBD1 (6 bases). Trimming cost V 3 bases and J 4 bases, with 12 bases left between them. CDR3 length: 15 residues. Germline V gene data show CDR1 as MDHEN and CDR2 as SYDVKM. The CDR3 DNA sequence: TGTGCCAGCAGTTTCGGGTACAGGGTTAATGAAAAACTGTTTTTT. The encoded protein is CASSFGYRVNEKLFF.

V is TRBV25-1 and J is TRBJ1-2, with D possibly matching TRBD1 (6 bases). The germline V gene encodes CDR1 MGHDK and CDR2 SYGVNS. The CDR3 is made up of 14 amino acids. The germline V and J ends were trimmed by 1 base and 4 bases, with 10 bases remaining between them. The CDR3: CASSEFGGGYGYTF. CDR3 coding DNA: TGTGCCAGCAGTGAATTCGGAGGGGGCTATGGCTACACCTTC.

This sequence joins TRBV7-6 and TRBJ2-5, with TRBD2 identical over 14 bases. Losses at the gene ends were 4 bases for V and 2 bases for J; bases not matched to a gene: 0. This CDR3 has 15 amino acids. Per germline, CDR1 SGHVS and CDR2 FNYEAQ. CDR3 amino acids: CASSWTSGGQETQYF. The CDR3 region has the DNA TGTGCCAGCAGCTGGACTAGCGGGGGGCAAGAGACCCAGTACTTC.

This rearrangement joins TRBV30 to TRBJ2-5, with D perhaps TRBD2 (5 bases). The CDR3 loop spans 13 amino acids. Trimming cost V 1 base and J 9 bases, with 15 bases left between them. Germline V gives CDR1 GTSNPN, CDR2 SVGIG (reference sequence). This chain's CDR3 is CAWSGIAPGAQYF. In DNA form, the CDR3 reads TGTGCCTGGAGTGGTATAGCGCCCGGGGCCCAGTACTTC.

The chain combines TRBV6-5 with TRBJ1-6; TRBD1 agrees at 11 bases. This CDR3 comprises 14 residues. Germline V gives CDR1 MNHEY, CDR2 SVGAGI. Unmatched junction bases numbered 2, after V lost 6 bases and J lost 7 bases. The CDR3 nucleotides are TGTGCCAGCAGGGGGACAGGGGGGAATTCACCCCTCCACTTT. Amino acids: CASRGTGGNSPLHF.

The chain is built from TRBV9 and TRBJ2-2; D not resolved. The V end lost 0 bases, the J end lost 5 bases, and 5 bases lay between the germline ends. From germline, CDR1 is SGDLS and CDR2 YYNGEE. The CDR3 extends over 13 amino acids. The CDR3 is CASSVDGTGELFF. Written as DNA, the CDR3 is TGTGCCAGCAGCGTAGATGGGACCGGGGAGCTGTTTTTT.

CDR3 bases: TGTGCCAGCAGCTACCGCGGTTGGCAGTCGTACAATGAGCAGTTCTTC. Protein: CASSYRGWQSYNEQFF. The V gene is TRBV7-9, the J gene TRBJ2-1; D not resolved. CDR3 length: 16 residues. Germline values: CDR1 SEHNR, CDR2 FQNEAQ (reference sequence). Between the trimmed V and J ends, which lost 4 bases and 4 bases, there was a span of 17 bases.

CDR3 residues: CASSEGLAPYEQYF. The CDR3, as DNA: TGTGCCAGCAGTGAGGGACTAGCGCCGTACGAGCAGTACTTC. This chain connects TRBV6-1 to TRBJ2-7; 10 positions agree with TRBD2. J was trimmed by 4 bases and V by 3 bases; bases with no gene match: 3. There are 14 residues in the CDR3. Germline assignment: CDR1 MNHNS and CDR2 SASEGT.

The V and J genes are TRBV4-1 and TRBJ2-3; D is uncertain. Germline V gives CDR1 MGHRA, CDR2 YSYEKL. V lost 0 bases and J lost 7, with 5 bases in between. The CDR3 sequence is 12 residues long. CDR3 DNA sequence: TGCGCCAGCAGCCAAGACCATTATACGCAGTATTTT. Translation gives CASSQDHYTQYF.

V is TRBV30 and J is TRBJ2-7, with TRBD1 matching 11 bases. V trimming: 3 bases; J trimming: 3 bases; junction bases outside the gene matches: 7. The CDR3 has 15 amino acids. Germline V lookup: CDR1 GTSNPN, CDR2 SVGIG (reference sequence). CDR3 region: CAWSGDRGYFYEQYF. The CDR3 DNA is TGTGCCTGGAGCGGGGACAGGGGGTACTTCTACGAGCAGTACTTC.

This clone has only a few counts. The J gene is TRBJ2-7, the V gene TRBV6-1; no definite D call. Germline CDR1 MNHNS, CDR2 SASEGT. There are 10 residues in the CDR3. V was shortened by 3 bases and J by 3 bases, with 0 bases between the two germline ends. This CDR3 is CASSDYEQYF. The DNA for the CDR3 is TGTGCCAGCAGTGACTACGAGCAGTACTTC.

This chain connects TRBV30 to TRBJ2-1; 9 bases are shared with TRBD1. V trimming: 5 bases; J trimming: 6 bases; junction bases outside the gene matches: 11. Germline lookup yields CDR1 GTSNPN and CDR2 SVGIG (reference sequence). The CDR3 is 15 residues long. CDR3 sequence: CAWSSPGTGINEQFF. The DNA of the CDR3 is TGTGCCTGGTCCTCCCCCGGGACAGGGATCAATGAGCAGTTCTTC.

This chain connects TRBV4-1 to TRBJ2-7; no reliable D call. CDR1 is MGHRA and CDR2 is YSYEKL in the germline V gene. The CDR3 runs 14 residues. With 1 base removed from V and 0 bases from J, the gap between germline ends came to 7 bases. In DNA form, the CDR3 reads TGCGCCAGCAGCCAAGTCACTGGCTCCTACGAGCAGTACTTC. Protein: CASSQVTGSYEQYF.

The rearrangement uses TRBV6-1 and TRBJ1-2; unclear D gene. Germline V gene data show CDR1 as MNHNS and CDR2 as SASEGT. V shed 7 bases and J shed 9 bases, with 21 bases lying between them. The CDR3 is 14 residues long. The CDR3 DNA sequence: TGTGCCAGCACCAATCGAGCTCCCTCAGAGAGCTACACCTTC. Translation: CASTNRAPSESYTF.

The rearrangement links TRBV5-1 to TRBJ2-3; 7 bases fit TRBD2. V shed 3 bases and J 0 bases; nucleotides not matched to a gene: 7. The CDR3 is 16 residues long. Germline lookup yields CDR1 SGHRS and CDR2 YFSETQ. CDR3 protein: CASSWGRGVSTDTQYF. CDR3 DNA: TGCGCCAGCAGCTGGGGACGGGGGGTTAGCACAGATACGCAGTATTTT.

The chain uses TRBV7-9 and TRBJ2-7; 13 positions agree with TRBD2. V lost 1 base, J lost 7 bases, and 10 bases stayed unmatched. This CDR3 is built from 17 residues. CDR1 is SEHNR, CDR2 FQNEAQ, per germline (reference sequence). CDR3 coding DNA: TGTGCCAGCAGCTTAGAACCCATACTAGCGGGAGGGCCAGAGCAGTACTTC. As protein: CASSLEPILAGGPEQYF.

V usage is TRBV4-2 and J usage is TRBJ2-5; possibly TRBD2 for D (7 bases). The CDR3 is 16 amino acids. Trimming left V 0 bases short and J 4 bases short, with 15 bases between. CDR1 is LGHNA and CDR2 is YNFKEQ in the germline V gene. CDR3 in amino acids: CASSQDLRGARETQYF. The CDR3 nucleotides read TGTGCCAGCAGCCAAGATCTCCGGGGGGCGCGAGAGACCCAGTACTTC.

The chain has TRBV20-1 and TRBJ1-1; D ambiguous. CDR1 DFQATT and CDR2 SNEGSKA come from the germline V gene (reference sequence). The V end was cut by 7 bases, the J end by 1 base, with 7 bases between. This CDR3 spans 11 amino acids. The CDR3 DNA reads as TGCAGTGGTACAGAGAACACTGAAGCTTTCTTT. Protein product: CSGTENTEAFF.

This clone showed up just once. V gene TRBV28 combines with J gene TRBJ1-3; no clear D. The CDR3 has 14 residues. Germline V gives CDR1 MDHEN, CDR2 SYDVKM. With 9 bases removed from V and 4 bases from J, the gap between germline ends came to 16 bases. The CDR3 DNA reads TGTGCCAGTTTAGAGGATGCTTCAGGAAACACCATATATTTT. This gives the protein CASLEDASGNTIYF.

This chain connects TRBV6-1 to TRBJ2-1; D remains ambiguous. The CDR3 is 15 residues long. The V gene lost 8 bases and the J gene lost 0 bases, with 14 bases spanning the gap. CDR1 and CDR2 from the germline V gene are MNHNS and SASEGT. The CDR3 sequence: CASSRFPRSYNEQFF. In DNA, the CDR3 is TGTGCCAGCTCCCGGTTCCCCCGCTCCTACAATGAGCAGTTCTTC.

V is TRBV19 and J is TRBJ2-7, with 8 bases matching TRBD1. The ends lost 8 bases at V and 7 bases at J; junction bases unmatched: 7. CDR1 is LNHDA and CDR2 is SQIVND in the germline V gene (reference sequence). There are 12 residues in the CDR3. The CDR3 DNA sequence: TGTGCCAGTGGACAGGGAATGGATGAGCAGTACTTC. Its protein is CASGQGMDEQYF.

The genes are TRBV2 and TRBJ2-7, with D maybe TRBD1 (5 bases). This CDR3 is built from 12 residues. Trimming shortened V by 11 bases and J by 0 bases, and 11 bases separated the two germline ends. The germline CDR1 and CDR2 sequences are SNHLY and FYNNEI. This chain's CDR3 is CAVRVSSYEQYF. The CDR3 region has the DNA TGTGCCGTCAGGGTAAGCTCCTACGAGCAGTACTTC. Combining the CDR3 with reference TRBV2 and TRBJ2-7 gives the whole variable domain EPEVTQTPSHQVTQMGQEVILRCVPISNHLYFYWYRQILGQKVEFLVSFYNNEISEKSEIFDDQFSVERPDGSNFTLKIRSTKLEDSAMYFCAVRVSSYEQYFGPGTRLTVT.

A single count supports this clone. The gene calls are TRBV11-3 and TRBJ2-1, with TRBD1 identical over 12 bases. This CDR3 is built from 15 residues. Germline V CDR1 and CDR2: SGHNT, YENEEA. V trimming: 4 bases; J trimming: 8 bases; junction bases outside the gene matches: 6. CDR3: CASSSGTGGSDEQFF. The CDR3, as DNA: TGTGCCAGCAGCTCCGGGACAGGGGGCTCCGATGAGCAGTTCTTC.

The chain carries TRBV10-2 and TRBJ2-7; tentatively, D is TRBD1 (5 bases). The V gene's germline CDR1 is WSHSY and CDR2 SAAADI. The CDR3 runs to 15 residues. Trimming cost V 0 bases and J 2 bases, with 11 bases left between them. The CDR3 here is CASSESVTVAYEQYF. The CDR3 bases are TGCGCCAGCAGTGAGTCGGTGACAGTAGCCTACGAGCAGTACTTC.

This chain connects TRBV5-4 to TRBJ2-3; D gene unclear. Trimming removed 2 bases from V and 1 base from J, with 8 bases in between. Germline CDR1 reads SGHNT; CDR2 reads YYREEE (reference sequence). The CDR3 sequence is 14 residues long. The CDR3 DNA reads as TGTGCCAGCAGCTTCCCGGGTCGCACAGATACGCAGTATTTT. It yields the protein CASSFPGRTDTQYF.